The rows below give T cell receptor beta chains drawn from one sample of a study of CD8+CD57+ T cells in acquired aplastic anemia. TCRdb processed the reads anew with MiXCR; each CDR3 protein has one entry. Among around 64,000 distinct CDR3 sequences listed, about 56% were seen once. Sequencing was done on a sample of sorted CD4+, CD8+, or CD8+CD57+ T cells (not recorded which) from PBMCs. The receptors were gathered from a human donor in good health, serving as a control. Both conserved end residues are part of each CDR3. Fields, in order: CDR3 DNA, CDR3 protein, J gene, CDR3 length, D gene, clone size, V gene. A D gene is named only where the DNA matches it firmly. Rows give clone size only sometimes, using once, few, many, or a class for an expanded clone.

cdr3_nt: TGTGCCACCAGCAGCGTAGGCCGGGCAGGGCAATCACCCCTCCACTTT; cdr3_aa: CATSSVGRAGQSPLHF; j_call: TRBJ1-6; cdr3_length: 16; d_call: NA; clone_size: NA; v_call: TRBV15
cdr3_nt: TGTGCCATCTCGGGGACTACTGGGGCCAACGTCCTGACTTTC; cdr3_aa: CAISGTTGANVLTF; j_call: TRBJ2-6; cdr3_length: 14; d_call: TRBD2; clone_size: NA; v_call: TRBV10-3
cdr3_nt: TGCAGCGTTGTCTCCGGGAGCACTGAAGAGACCCAGTACTTC; cdr3_aa: CSVVSGSTEETQYF; j_call: TRBJ2-5; cdr3_length: 14; d_call: NA; clone_size: NA; v_call: TRBV29-1
cdr3_nt: TGTGCCAGCCTAAGGGGAGGGGTTCACTCCTACGAGCAGTACTTC; cdr3_aa: CASLRGGVHSYEQYF; j_call: TRBJ2-7; cdr3_length: 15; d_call: TRBD2; clone_size: many; v_call: TRBV28
cdr3_nt: TGCAGCGCCTGCGTCGATCGCGCCGGGGGAGACTGTTTTTTT; cdr3_aa: CSACVDRAGGDCFF; j_call: TRBJ1-4; cdr3_length: 14; d_call: NA; clone_size: NA; v_call: TRBV29-1
cdr3_nt: TGTGCCAGCAGTGAATGGGATACCGGGGAGCTGTTTTTT; cdr3_aa: CASSEWDTGELFF; j_call: TRBJ2-2; cdr3_length: 13; d_call: NA; clone_size: NA; v_call: TRBV6-1
cdr3_nt: TGCAGTGCTAGAGCTGGGGACACCATATATTTT; cdr3_aa: CSARAGDTIYF; j_call: TRBJ1-3; cdr3_length: 11; d_call: NA; clone_size: few; v_call: TRBV20-1
cdr3_nt: TGCAGCGGCCTTGTTGGGGCGGGAGATCCCAATGAGCAGTTCTTC; cdr3_aa: CSGLVGAGDPNEQFF; j_call: TRBJ2-1; cdr3_length: 15; d_call: TRBD2; clone_size: NA; v_call: TRBV29-1
cdr3_nt: TGTGCCAGCAGCTTAGCGGGAAAAGAGACCCAGTACTTC; cdr3_aa: CASSLAGKETQYF; j_call: TRBJ2-5; cdr3_length: 13; d_call: NA; clone_size: many; v_call: TRBV11-1
cdr3_nt: TGTGCCAGTAGTCATGGACAGACTAACTATGGCTACACCTTC; cdr3_aa: CASSHGQTNYGYTF; j_call: TRBJ1-2; cdr3_length: 14; d_call: NA; clone_size: few; v_call: TRBV19